This record concerns one TCR beta chain sequence. Its antigen is not known. This may be a read error: a much more frequent sequence differs by one nucleotide. Joint extraction of RNA and DNA used roughly 20-33 mg of bulk tissue that was unsorted. Primary liver carcinoma, confirmed by histopathology, was surgically resected. Each tumor had five separate regions sampled. The data are from a study of tumor-infiltrating lymphocytes in primary liver carcinoma. Germline V gene data show CDR1 as MDHEN and CDR2 as SYDVKM. V lost 6 bases and J 6 bases, leaving 18 bases between the germline ends. This CDR3 spans 16 amino acids. Synthesis of TCR beta cDNA was carried out from around 540 ng total RNA with a constant-region primer. Sequencing libraries for TCR beta derived from three nested multiplex PCR rounds that used slightly modified ARM-PCR. Rounds one and two of PCR, each of around 9 cycles, were primed with TRBV1-TRBV30 forward primers and a C-beta reverse primer. Each CDR3 protein gets one entry after TCRdb re-called the multiplex PCR reads with MiXCR. The profile covers approximately 99,000 distinct CDR3 sequences, with more than 60% appearing a single time and roughly 10% taken by the ten largest.

Findings and limits, study-wide: A significantly higher top-250-clone fraction was found in tumors than in blood (p = 0.039).

The source is a woman aged 60-75 years with primary liver carcinoma and hepatitis B virus infection. V gene TRBV28 combines with J gene TRBJ1-6, with D perhaps matching TRBD1 (5 bases). Sample: liver tumor tissue from sampling region 5. Subset denoted: tumor region T5, tumor centre. CDR3 protein: CASRIRDGGSNSPLHF. CDR3 in DNA: TGTGCCAGCAGAATCCGGGACGGGGGAAGTAATTCACCCCTCCACTTT. Filled out from reference TRBV28 and TRBJ1-6, the complete variable domain reads DVKVTQSSRYLVKRTGEKVFLECVQDMDHENMFWYRQDPGLGLRLIYFSYDVKMKEKGDIPEGYSVSREKKERFSLILESASTNQTSMYLCASRIRDGGSNSPLHFGNGTRLTVT.